Listed below are T cell receptor beta chains from one sample, sequenced in a study of CD8 T cells in ankylosing spondylitis. TCRdb independently ran MiXCR on the 5' RACE reads; one entry per CDR3 protein. In the table there are 190,000 or so distinct CDR3 sequences, 10% to 15% of which are singletons. Sequenced input: blood, either unsorted or a sorted T cell fraction (not recorded which). The receptors shown here come from a male donor with ankylosing spondylitis or in good health (not recorded which). Each CDR3 is given with its conserved first and last residue. Each record gives: clone size, D gene, V gene, J gene, CDR3 DNA, CDR3 protein. A D gene is named only where the DNA matches it firmly. The listing skips clone size in some rows; elsewhere it reads once, few, many or a size class.

>-|TRBD2|TRBV12-3/TRBV12-4|TRBJ2-1
TGTGCCAGCTCACCAATGGAAACAACTAGCGCTTCCTACAATGAGCAGTTCTTC
CASSPMETTSASYNEQFF
>few|TRBD1|TRBV16|TRBJ1-1
TGTGCCAGCAGCCCTGGGACAGGGGGGAACACTGAAGCTTTCTTT
CASSPGTGGNTEAFF
>-|-|TRBV27|TRBJ1-1
TGTGCCAGCAGTTTATGGGACGGTGAAGCTTTCTTT
CASSLWDGEAFF
>few|-|TRBV7-9|TRBJ1-1
TGTGCCAGCAGCTTAGCCCGGACGGGGCTCACTGAAGCTTTCTTT
CASSLARTGLTEAFF
>few|TRBD1|TRBV16|TRBJ2-7
TGTGCCAGCAGCCGCCCCCGAGACAGGGCAAACGAGCAGTACTTC
CASSRPRDRANEQYF
>-|-|TRBV5-4|TRBJ1-1
TGTGCCAGCAGCTTGGGGCGGACGAACACTGAAGCTTTCTTT
CASSLGRTNTEAFF
>-|TRBD1|TRBV14|TRBJ2-1
TGTGCCAGCAGCCAAGCCCCGGGACAGCGTCTTTCCTACAATGAGCAGTTCTTC
CASSQAPGQRLSYNEQFF
>-|-|TRBV5-6|TRBJ1-1
TGTGCCAGCAGATTACAGGGTCTCACTGAAGCTTTCTTT
CASRLQGLTEAFF
>few|-|TRBV5-6|TRBJ2-1
TGTGCCAGCAGCTTGTCTAGCGCGATGAGCGAGCAGTTCTTC
CASSLSSAMSEQFF
>many|-|TRBV4-2|TRBJ2-1
TGTGCCAGCAGCCCCGGGCCTGAGCAGTTCTTC
CASSPGPEQFF
>many|TRBD1|TRBV29-1|TRBJ2-2
TGCAGCGCCGGGACAGGAGCAGACGGGGAGCTGTTTTTT
CSAGTGADGELFF
>-|-|TRBV3-1|TRBJ2-1
TGTGCCAGCAAGATAGGGGGGCCCTACAATGAGCAGTTCTTC
CASKIGGPYNEQFF
>many|-|TRBV6-6|TRBJ2-7
TGTGCCAGCAGTTACTCAGGTTCCTACGAGCAGTACTTC
CASSYSGSYEQYF
>few|TRBD2|TRBV3-1|TRBJ2-1
TGTGCCAGCAGCCAGATAGCGGGAGTATCCTACAATGAGCAGTTCTTC
CASSQIAGVSYNEQFF
>-|-|TRBV24-1|TRBJ2-1
TGTGCCACCAGTGATTTGGATCGGGGCAATGAGCAGTTCTTC
CATSDLDRGNEQFF
>-|-|TRBV12-3/TRBV12-4|TRBJ2-3
TGTGCCAGCAGTTTAATTTGGGACATCGGGGATACGCAGTATTTT
CASSLIWDIGDTQYF
>few|-|TRBV20-1|TRBJ1-1
TGCAGTGCTGGAACAGTACCGGCCGAGAACACTGAAGCTTTCTTT
CSAGTVPAENTEAFF
>-|-|TRBV6-5|TRBJ1-1
TGTGCCAGCAGTTACTCGGGGCCGCCCAACACTGAAGCTTTCTTT
CASSYSGPPNTEAFF
>many|TRBD2|TRBV6-1|TRBJ2-1
TGTGCCAGCAGTGAACTAGCGGGGGGGTACAATGAGCAGTTCTTC
CASSELAGGYNEQFF
>few|TRBD2|TRBV27|TRBJ2-1
TGTGCCAGCAGCATCTCCCCCCTTCTAGCGGTGTCCTACAATGAGCAGTTCTTC
CASSISPLLAVSYNEQFF
>-|-|TRBV6-1|TRBJ2-3
TGTGCCAGCAGTCTCGGTGGGGTAACAGATACGCAGTATTTT
CASSLGGVTDTQYF
>-|TRBD1|TRBV7-9|TRBJ1-1
TGTGCCAGCAGCCCGACAGGGGGTTTGACTGAAGCTTTCTTT
CASSPTGGLTEAFF
>-|-|TRBV9|TRBJ2-2
TGTGCCAGCAGCGTAGTCTCGAACACCGGGGAGCTGTTTTTT
CASSVVSNTGELFF
>few|TRBD1|TRBV20-1|TRBJ1-2
TGCAGTGCTAGCCACCGGGACAGGGTGGATGGCTACACCTTC
CSASHRDRVDGYTF
>many|-|TRBV4-1|TRBJ2-3
TGCGCCAGCAGCCAAGTCGAAGGCACAGATACGCAGTATTTT
CASSQVEGTDTQYF
>-|-|TRBV4-1|TRBJ1-1
TGCGCCAGCAGCCAAGAAAACAGAATAAATGAAGCTTTCTTT
CASSQENRINEAFF